A selection of T cell receptor beta chains follows, all from one sample in a study of breast tumors, draining lymph nodes, adjacent tissues. TCRdb analysed the multiplex PCR reads with MiXCR anew, one entry per CDR3 protein. Among roughly 17,000 distinct CDR3 sequences, less than 75% were seen once, and the ten largest hold roughly a fifth. The sequencing input was tumor-adjacent breast tissue. Receptors were obtained from a female donor with breast cancer. Some clones in this sample may be carry-over from other donors' samples. Each CDR3 is given with its conserved first and last residue. The order of the fields is J gene, D gene, V gene, clone size, CDR3 DNA, CDR3 protein. D genes are given only for firm matches. Rows may omit the clone size; those that give it use once, few, many or a size class.

TRBJ1-6	NA	TRBV19	medium-sized	TGTGCCAGTAGTATAACGGATAAGGATTCACCCCTCCACTTT	CASSITDKDSPLHF
TRBJ2-2	NA	TRBV5-1	NA	TGCGCCAGCAGCTTGGACACCGTGGGCGAGCCCGGGGAGCTGTTTTTT	CASSLDTVGEPGELFF
TRBJ1-6	TRBD1	TRBV5-5	NA	TGTGCCAGCAGCTTGGGGGGACAGGGGACCCCTAATAATTCACCCCTCCACTTT	CASSLGGQGTPNNSPLHF
TRBJ2-2	TRBD1	TRBV20-1	NA	TGCAGTGCTAGAGTCGGGACAGGTCCGAACACCGGGGAGCTGTTTTTT	CSARVGTGPNTGELFF
TRBJ2-5	NA	TRBV18	medium-sized	TGTGCCAGCTCCCCAGGGCAGTATAGAGAGACCCAGTACTTC	CASSPGQYRETQYF
TRBJ1-1	NA	TRBV7-9	many	TGTGCCAGCAGGGTTCAGAGGAACACTGAAGCTTTCTTT	CASRVQRNTEAFF
TRBJ2-3	NA	TRBV20-1	NA	TGCAGTGCTAGAGTCGGGGCTAGCACAGATACGCAGTATTTT	CSARVGASTDTQYF
TRBJ2-5	NA	TRBV30	medium-sized	TGTGCCTGGAGTTTGGGGGATCAAGAGACCCAGTACTTC	CAWSLGDQETQYF
TRBJ2-2	NA	TRBV4-2	NA	TGTGCCAGCCAAGATTGGGGCGGGACGAACACCGGGGAGCTGTTTTTT	CASQDWGGTNTGELFF
TRBJ2-7	TRBD1	TRBV24-1	once	TGTGCCACCAGTGATGCTACCGGGACAGGGTACGAGCAGTACTTC	CATSDATGTGYEQYF
TRBJ1-2	TRBD1	TRBV19	medium-sized	TGTGCCAGTAGTATCGGGCAGGGGGCTAACTATGGCTACACCTTC	CASSIGQGANYGYTF
TRBJ1-1	NA	TRBV7-8	many	TGTGCCAGCAGCTTAGCGCTACCAGGGGTTACTGAAGCTTTCTTT	CASSLALPGVTEAFF
TRBJ1-6	NA	TRBV20-1	NA	TGCAGTGCTAGACCTAGGACGGTGAGCCCCTATAATTCACCCCTCCACTTT	CSARPRTVSPYNSPLHF
TRBJ2-7	NA	TRBV5-4	NA	TGTGCCAGCAGCTCCCGGGCCCCCTACGAGCAGTACTTC	CASSSRAPYEQYF
TRBJ1-5	NA	TRBV5-5	medium-sized	TGTGCCAGCAGCCCCGGACCCTATAGCAATCAGCCCCAGCATTTT	CASSPGPYSNQPQHF
TRBJ1-5	NA	TRBV25-1	many	TGTGCCAGCAGTGAGGATACGTGTAGGACCAGCCATCAGCCCCAGCATTTT	CASSEDTCRTSHQPQHF
TRBJ2-3	TRBD2	TRBV11-2	many	TGTGCCAGCAGCTTTTTGAGCGGGGCCCGCTCCGAAGGGACGCAGTATTTT	CASSFLSGARSEGTQYF
TRBJ1-6	TRBD1	TRBV6-5	NA	TGTGCCAGCAGAACAGGGGGCGGTAATTCACCCCTCCACTTT	CASRTGGGNSPLHF
TRBJ1-2	TRBD1	TRBV28	many	TGTGCCAGCAGTATTACAGGGGCCCACCTCTATGGCTACACCTTC	CASSITGAHLYGYTF
TRBJ2-7	NA	TRBV2	NA	TGTGCCAGCAGGGAGCTACTAGGACAGCCAAACTACGAGCAGTACTTC	CASRELLGQPNYEQYF
TRBJ1-4	NA	TRBV7-3	once	TGTGCCAGCAGCTTAAGCAGGAATGAAAAACTGTTTTTT	CASSLSRNEKLFF
TRBJ2-3	TRBD1	TRBV29-1	NA	TGCAGCGTCGGTCCGGGACAGTACACAGATACGCAGTATTTT	CSVGPGQYTDTQYF
TRBJ2-3	NA	TRBV7-2	NA	TGTGCCAGCAGCTTAGCAGGGTTCGATACGCAGTATTTT	CASSLAGFDTQYF
TRBJ2-5	NA	TRBV7-9	many	TGTGCCAGCAGCCCCTCCGGGGGTGAGACCCAGTACTTC	CASSPSGGETQYF
TRBJ2-1	TRBD2	TRBV2	once	TGTGCCAGCAGAAAAGAGGGACTAGCGGACAATGAGCAGTTCTTC	CASRKEGLADNEQFF
TRBJ2-5	NA	TRBV20-1	NA	TGCAGTGCTATCCCGGGACGGATTCAAGAGACCCAGTACTTC	CSAIPGRIQETQYF
TRBJ2-1	TRBD1	TRBV7-2	NA	TGTGCCAGCAGTCAGGGACAGCCCTCCTACAATGAGCAGTTCTTC	CASSQGQPSYNEQFF
TRBJ1-2	TRBD1	TRBV28	medium-sized	TGTGCCAGCAGATGGGACAGTACCTATGGCTACACCTTC	CASRWDSTYGYTF
TRBJ2-5	NA	TRBV29-1	NA	TGCAGTGGCGAACTGGTCGGTAGGACCCAGTACTTC	CSGELVGRTQYF
TRBJ1-1	NA	TRBV6-1	many	TGTGCCAGCAGCCGGGATCCTTTGAACACTGAAGCTTTCTTT	CASSRDPLNTEAFF
TRBJ1-2	NA	TRBV20-1	NA	TGCAGTGCTAGTGTCCCTTTTAGAGTGGCTATATTCTTATGTGCTAACTATGGCTACACCTTC	CSASVPFRVAIFLCANYGYTF